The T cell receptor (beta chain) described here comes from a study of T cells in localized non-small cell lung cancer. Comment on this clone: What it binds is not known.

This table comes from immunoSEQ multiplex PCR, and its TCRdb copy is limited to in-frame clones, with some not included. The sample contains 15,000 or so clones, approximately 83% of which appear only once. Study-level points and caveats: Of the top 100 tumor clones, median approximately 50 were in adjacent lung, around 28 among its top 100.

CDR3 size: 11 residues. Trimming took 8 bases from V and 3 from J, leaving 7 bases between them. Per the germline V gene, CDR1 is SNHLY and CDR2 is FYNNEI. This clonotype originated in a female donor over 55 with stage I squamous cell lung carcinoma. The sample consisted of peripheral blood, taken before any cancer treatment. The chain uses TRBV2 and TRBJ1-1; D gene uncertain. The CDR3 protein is CASGRYTEAFF. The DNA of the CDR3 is TGTGCCAGCGGAAGATACACTGAAGCTTTCTTT.